The rows below give T cell receptor beta chains drawn from one sample of a study of blood T cell repertoires in COVID-19. Assay used: immunoSEQ multiplex PCR; TCRdb lists only in-frame clones, some missing. Here the sample spans hundreds of thousands of clones, about nine tenths being singletons. Material: peripheral blood. The source of these receptors is a woman aged 30 to 39 with active or convalescent COVID-19. CDR3s include the opening cysteine and the closing phenylalanine or tryptophan. The D gene is left open where the match is weak. Some rows mark clone size as missing; the rest say once, few, many or name a class of expanded clone.

j_gene: TRBJ1-2; d_gene: TRBD1; v_gene: TRBV5-1; abundance: -; CDR3aa: CASTPDRGLSGYTF; CDR3nt: TGCGCCAGCACTCCGGACAGGGGTTTGTCCGGCTACACCTTC
j_gene: TRBJ1-4; d_gene: -; v_gene: TRBV11-1; abundance: once; CDR3aa: CASSLNRGSNEKLFF; CDR3nt: TGTGCCAGCAGCCTAAACCGGGGGTCGAATGAAAAACTGTTTTTT
j_gene: TRBJ1-1; d_gene: -; v_gene: TRBV2; abundance: -; CDR3aa: CASSSTGNTEAFF; CDR3nt: TGTGCCAGCAGTTCTACAGGGAACACTGAAGCTTTCTTT
j_gene: TRBJ2-1; d_gene: TRBD2; v_gene: TRBV11-2; abundance: few; CDR3aa: CASSSPERGYNEQFF; CDR3nt: TGTGCCAGCAGCTCACCCGAGCGGGGGTACAATGAGCAGTTCTTC
j_gene: TRBJ2-3; d_gene: TRBD2; v_gene: TRBV3-1/TRBV3-2; abundance: -; CDR3aa: CASSLLRGGGATDTQYF; CDR3nt: TGTGCCAGCAGCCTCCTTAGGGGCGGGGGGGCGACAGATACGCAGTATTTT
j_gene: TRBJ1-5; d_gene: -; v_gene: TRBV30; abundance: -; CDR3aa: CAWSESGREPQHF; CDR3nt: TGTGCCTGGAGTGAAAGCGGGAGGGAGCCCCAGCATTTT
j_gene: TRBJ2-1; d_gene: TRBD2; v_gene: TRBV27; abundance: -; CDR3aa: CASKGLAGVHPYNEQFF; CDR3nt: TGTGCCAGCAAGGGACTAGCGGGAGTTCACCCCTACAATGAGCAGTTCTTC
j_gene: TRBJ2-2; d_gene: -; v_gene: TRBV19; abundance: -; CDR3aa: CASSMRGTGELFF; CDR3nt: TGTGCCAGTAGTATGAGAGGGACCGGGGAGCTGTTTTTT
j_gene: TRBJ1-3; d_gene: -; v_gene: TRBV4-1; abundance: -; CDR3aa: CASSQDSGAGNTIYF; CDR3nt: TGCGCCAGCAGCCAAGATTCAGGGGCTGGAAACACCATATATTTT
j_gene: TRBJ2-5; d_gene: -; v_gene: TRBV3-1/TRBV3-2; abundance: -; CDR3aa: CASSFRRQNQETQYF; CDR3nt: TGTGCCAGCAGCTTTCGCCGACAGAACCAAGAGACCCAGTACTTC
j_gene: TRBJ1-2; d_gene: -; v_gene: TRBV7-9; abundance: few; CDR3aa: CASSINNNYGYTF; CDR3nt: TGTGCCAGCAGCATCAACAACAACTATGGCTACACCTTC
j_gene: TRBJ1-3; d_gene: -; v_gene: TRBV2; abundance: -; CDR3aa: CASSGGNTIYF; CDR3nt: TGTGCCAGCAGCGGTGGAAACACCATATATTTT
j_gene: TRBJ1-1; d_gene: -; v_gene: TRBV19; abundance: -; CDR3aa: CASIANRMNTEAFF; CDR3nt: TGTGCCAGTATAGCAAACAGGATGAACACTGAAGCTTTCTTT
j_gene: TRBJ2-2; d_gene: -; v_gene: TRBV7-9; abundance: -; CDR3aa: CASSPNSLGELFF; CDR3nt: TGTGCCAGCAGCCCCAACAGTCTCGGGGAGCTGTTTTTT
j_gene: TRBJ2-7; d_gene: -; v_gene: TRBV10-2; abundance: -; CDR3aa: CASSSPFEQYF; CDR3nt: TGCGCCAGCAGCTCCCCTTTCGAGCAGTACTTC
j_gene: TRBJ1-5; d_gene: -; v_gene: TRBV9; abundance: -; CDR3aa: CASSPRLGRQPQHF; CDR3nt: TGTGCCAGCAGCCCTAGACTAGGACGGCAGCCCCAGCATTTT
j_gene: TRBJ1-1; d_gene: -; v_gene: TRBV10-1; abundance: few; CDR3aa: CASSTHRGNTEAFF; CDR3nt: TGCGCCAGCAGTACACATCGTGGGAACACTGAAGCTTTCTTT
j_gene: TRBJ1-1; d_gene: -; v_gene: TRBV3-1/TRBV3-2; abundance: -; CDR3aa: CASSHWGGRAFTEAFF; CDR3nt: TGTGCCAGCAGCCACTGGGGGGGCAGGGCTTTTACTGAAGCTTTCTTT
j_gene: TRBJ2-2; d_gene: -; v_gene: TRBV7-8; abundance: -; CDR3aa: CAASTVGQMNTGELFF; CDR3nt: TGTGCCGCGTCAACCGTGGGGCAAATGAACACCGGGGAGCTGTTTTTT
j_gene: TRBJ2-7; d_gene: TRBD2; v_gene: TRBV5-6; abundance: -; CDR3aa: CASSLVGSSGGYEQYF; CDR3nt: TGTGCCAGCAGCTTGGTAGGGTCTAGCGGGGGCTACGAGCAGTACTTC
j_gene: TRBJ1-2; d_gene: TRBD1; v_gene: TRBV28; abundance: -; CDR3aa: CASSSPAGQAPYGYTF; CDR3nt: TGTGCCAGCAGTTCGCCGGCGGGACAGGCACCTTATGGCTACACCTTC
j_gene: TRBJ2-1; d_gene: TRBD1; v_gene: TRBV7-9; abundance: -; CDR3aa: CASSLRTGGVGANEQFF; CDR3nt: TGTGCCAGCAGCTTAAGAACAGGGGGCGTGGGGGCAAATGAGCAGTTCTTC
j_gene: TRBJ1-2; d_gene: -; v_gene: TRBV29-1; abundance: -; CDR3aa: CSVEGHPGVGGYTF; CDR3nt: TGCAGCGTTGAAGGTCACCCAGGGGTGGGAGGCTACACCTTC
j_gene: TRBJ2-7; d_gene: TRBD1; v_gene: TRBV6-5; abundance: -; CDR3aa: CASKAQGDSYEQYF; CDR3nt: TGTGCCAGCAAGGCTCAGGGGGACTCCTACGAGCAGTACTTC
j_gene: TRBJ2-1; d_gene: TRBD2; v_gene: TRBV11-2; abundance: -; CDR3aa: CASSPISGRANEQFF; CDR3nt: TGTGCCAGCAGCCCCATTAGCGGGAGGGCCAATGAGCAGTTCTTC
j_gene: TRBJ1-2; d_gene: -; v_gene: TRBV7-9; abundance: -; CDR3aa: CASSTLTGKGYTF; CDR3nt: TGTGCCAGCAGTACTTTAACAGGGAAGGGCTACACCTTC
j_gene: TRBJ1-2; d_gene: -; v_gene: TRBV6-5; abundance: once; CDR3aa: CAAHRPANYGYTF; CDR3nt: TGTGCCGCCCACAGACCGGCTAACTATGGCTACACCTTC
j_gene: TRBJ2-5; d_gene: -; v_gene: TRBV4-1; abundance: -; CDR3aa: CASSQDRVTGQETQYF; CDR3nt: TGCGCCAGCAGCCAAGATAGGGTTACAGGACAAGAGACCCAGTACTTC
j_gene: TRBJ1-5; d_gene: -; v_gene: TRBV14; abundance: once; CDR3aa: CASSAQNQPQHF; CDR3nt: TGTGCCAGCAGCGCACAGAATCAGCCCCAGCATTTT
j_gene: TRBJ1-2; d_gene: TRBD1; v_gene: TRBV6-6; abundance: -; CDR3aa: CASSSGTGGGYTF; CDR3nt: TGTGCCAGCAGCTCCGGGACAGGGGGTGGCTACACCTTC
j_gene: TRBJ1-4; d_gene: -; v_gene: TRBV4-1; abundance: -; CDR3aa: CASSQGEFVEKLFF; CDR3nt: TGCGCCAGCAGCCAAGGCGAGTTCGTTGAAAAACTGTTTTTT
j_gene: TRBJ2-7; d_gene: TRBD1; v_gene: TRBV7-8; abundance: -; CDR3aa: CASSLSRDRIAYEQYF; CDR3nt: TGTGCCAGCAGCTTATCCCGGGACAGAATAGCCTACGAGCAGTACTTC
j_gene: TRBJ2-2; d_gene: -; v_gene: TRBV29-1; abundance: -; CDR3aa: CSVAGGNTGELFF; CDR3nt: TGCAGCGTTGCCGGCGGGAACACCGGGGAGCTGTTTTTT
j_gene: TRBJ1-1; d_gene: -; v_gene: TRBV7-8; abundance: once; CDR3aa: CASSQRRNTEAFF; CDR3nt: TGTGCCAGCAGCCAAAGGAGGAACACTGAAGCTTTCTTT
j_gene: TRBJ2-7; d_gene: TRBD1; v_gene: TRBV12-3/TRBV12-4; abundance: -; CDR3aa: CASGTRTGYEQYF; CDR3nt: TGTGCCAGCGGGACCCGGACAGGATACGAGCAGTACTTC
j_gene: TRBJ2-1; d_gene: TRBD1; v_gene: TRBV5-4; abundance: -; CDR3aa: CASSIEGQGRDNEQFF; CDR3nt: TGTGCCAGCAGCATAGAGGGACAGGGGCGTGACAATGAGCAGTTCTTC
j_gene: TRBJ1-2; d_gene: TRBD1; v_gene: TRBV5-1; abundance: once; CDR3aa: CASSTGQGDNGYTF; CDR3nt: TGCGCCAGCAGCACTGGACAGGGGGATAATGGCTACACCTTC
j_gene: TRBJ1-4; d_gene: -; v_gene: TRBV15; abundance: -; CDR3aa: CATSRDQAGAREKLFF; CDR3nt: TGTGCCACCAGCAGAGATCAGGCAGGGGCGCGTGAAAAACTGTTTTTT
j_gene: TRBJ2-5; d_gene: TRBD2; v_gene: TRBV19; abundance: few; CDR3aa: CASSKAGSDQETQYF; CDR3nt: TGTGCCAGTAGTAAAGCGGGGTCCGACCAAGAGACCCAGTACTTC
j_gene: TRBJ2-1; d_gene: TRBD1; v_gene: TRBV6-5; abundance: -; CDR3aa: CATLTDRGHEQFF; CDR3nt: TGTGCCACCCTGACCGACAGGGGGCATGAGCAGTTCTTC